This TCR beta chain emerged from a study of CD8 T cells in ankylosing spondylitis (TCRdb year 2017). Regarding the research as a whole: To find TCR variants linked to disease, the study profiled T cell receptor beta repertoires in ankylosing spondylitis patients and healthy donors. Peripheral blood samples were taken, and synovial fluid was additionally collected from ankylosing spondylitis patients. The whole study cohort included about a hundred healthy donors and over 20 ankylosing spondylitis patients.

This clonotype was counted ten times or more. Its antigen is currently not known. No base quality information exists; no much larger clone differs at one position. V is reduced by 6 bases and J by 5 bases, leaving a spacing of 10 bases between them. The CDR1 and CDR2 encoded by the germline V gene are SQVTM and ANQGSEA. The CDR3, from cysteine to phenylalanine, totals 11 residues. The kept DNA is CDR3 alone, 33 bases in frame from the first base. Sequenced using an Illumina HiSeq 2500. TCR beta libraries were prepared by quantitative 5'-RACE with molecular barcodes. As for the original processing: A new computational method based on a probabilistic model of VDJ rearrangement was used to identify disease-linked TCR variants. Using fastp at Q25 and MiXCR, TCRdb reprocessed the public reads and kept productive beta chains. Every entry covers one CDR3 protein and lists the most common genes and DNA from its rows. These V and J calls rely on TCRdb rather than the paper's analysis. A total of some 130,000 distinct CDR3 sequences appear in this sample, about 7% of them only once. Roughly 12% of the sample rests with the top ten.

Broader findings and caveats from the paper: A TCR beta motif of about 8 highly homologous amino acid variants appeared characteristic of blood from ankylosing spondylitis patients. A CD8+ phenotype was shown by the disease-linked clones, which were found at relatively low frequencies in peripheral blood. Some of the motif variants had been reported before in the synovial fluid and blood of reactive arthritis patients, a finding that suggests common disease-initiation mechanisms. Significant enrichment of the disease-linked clones was reported in matched synovial fluid samples from ankylosing spondylitis patients.

This sequence was found in a female donor with ankylosing spondylitis or in good health (not recorded which). Recombination joined TRBV29-1 with TRBJ2-5; TRBD2 is perhaps the D gene, given 7 matching bases. Source material: blood, either unsorted or a sorted T cell fraction (not recorded which). This receptor carries the CDR3 CSVRGGETQYF. The nucleotide sequence reads as follows: TGCAGCGTCAGGGGAGGGGAGACCCAGTACTTC.